This entry lists 23 T cell receptor beta chains sequenced from one sample in a study of graft-versus-host responses after intestinal transplantation. Here immunoSEQ multiplex PCR was the method, and the copy in TCRdb shows in-frame clones only, minus some. The sample lists about 85,000 clones; around 90% were seen once. The antigens these receptors bind are not known. The specimen was unstimulated CD8+ T cells sorted from spleen or lymph node cells, collected before transplant. The receptors shown here come from a human donor who was the organ donor for an intestinal transplant.

The chain combines TRBV11-2 with TRBJ1-2; no clear D gene. Per germline, CDR1 SGHAT and CDR2 FQNNGV. Trimming cost V 2 bases and J 4 bases, with 14 bases left between them. CDR3 size: 15 residues. The CDR3 is CASSLIGQGLYGYTF. CDR3 in DNA: TGTGCCAGCAGCTTAATCGGGCAAGGGCTCTATGGCTACACCTTC.

The rearrangement joins TRBV7-9 to TRBJ2-7; D remains ambiguous. This CDR3 spans 11 amino acids. Trimming removed 5 bases at V and 2 bases at J, with 4 bases between. The germline CDR1 and CDR2 sequences are SEHNR and FQNEAQ (reference sequence). The CDR3 nucleotides read TGTGCCAGCAGCCCAGCCTACGAGCAGTACTTC. As protein: CASSPAYEQYF. Based on the CDR3 plus reference TRBV7-9 and TRBJ2-7, the full variable domain is DTGVSQNPRHKITKRGQNVTFRCDPISEHNRLYWYRQTLGQGPEFLTYFQNEAQLEKSRLLSDRFSAERPKGSFSTLEIQRTEQGDSAMYLCASSPAYEQYFGPGTRLTVT.

The rearrangement joins TRBV4-1 to TRBJ2-3; D possibly corresponds to TRBD2 (6 bases). Trimming removed 4 bases at V and 2 bases at J, with 19 bases between. Germline V CDR1 and CDR2: MGHRA, YSYEKL. The length of the CDR3 is 17 residues. CDR3 DNA: TGCGCCAGCAGCCTCAATCCCTCGCGGGGTTCCACAGATACGCAGTATTTT. Protein sequence: CASSLNPSRGSTDTQYF.

This clone appeared a single time. V and J are TRBV5-6 and TRBJ2-1; D ambiguous. V was cut by 2 bases and J by 2 bases, with 8 bases left in between. This CDR3 has 14 amino acids. From germline, CDR1 is SGHDT and CDR2 YYEEEE. CDR3 sequence reads: CASSFRVPYNEQFF. The CDR3 nucleotides read TGTGCCAGCAGCTTCCGTGTTCCCTACAATGAGCAGTTCTTC.

The chain combines TRBV5-1 with TRBJ2-5; D gene unclear. The V gene lost 4 bases and the J gene lost 3 bases, with 10 bases spanning the gap. This CDR3 is 13 amino acids long. Germline CDR1 is SGHRS and CDR2 is YFSETQ. The CDR3 region has the DNA TGCGCCAGCAGCACAGAGCCCGAAGAGACCCAGTACTTC. Translating gives CASSTEPEETQYF.

The rearrangement joins TRBV2 to TRBJ2-1; perhaps TRBD1 as D (6 bases). The V gene's germline CDR1 is SNHLY and CDR2 FYNNEI. With 3 bases removed from V and 1 base from J, the gap between germline ends came to 10 bases. There are 15 residues in the CDR3. The DNA for the CDR3 is TGTGCCAGCAGTGATTGGCAGGGGTCCTACAATGAGCAGTTCTTC. This codes for CASSDWQGSYNEQFF. Full variable domain (remainder filled in from reference TRBV2 and TRBJ2-1): EPEVTQTPSHQVTQMGQEVILRCVPISNHLYFYWYRQILGQKVEFLVSFYNNEISEKSEIFDDQFSVERPDGSNFTLKIRSTKLEDSAMYFCASSDWQGSYNEQFFGPGTRLTVL.

The CDR3 sequence: CASSYSFGGQGGYTF. Here the CDR3 DNA reads TGTGCCAGCAGTTACTCTTTCGGGGGACAAGGAGGCTACACCTTC. The rearrangement uses TRBV6-5 and TRBJ1-2; possible D gene TRBD1, 6 bases. V lost 0 bases to trimming and J lost 8 bases, with 16 bases between them. Germline values: CDR1 MNHEY, CDR2 SVGAGI. This CDR3 contains 15 residues.

The V gene is TRBV10-3, the J gene TRBJ2-1; possible D gene TRBD2, 6 bases. Germline V gives CDR1 ENHRY, CDR2 SYGVKD. Trimming shortened V by 4 bases and J by 2 bases, and 12 bases separated the two germline ends. This CDR3 comprises 15 residues. The CDR3 DNA sequence: TGTGCCATCAGTGGGGCGGGACGAGCCTACAATGAGCAGTTCTTC. It codes for CAISGAGRAYNEQFF.

This clone was seen once. The V gene is TRBV29-1, the J gene TRBJ1-1; D remains unclear. The CDR3 totals 15 residues. V was shortened by 4 bases and J by 0 bases, with 15 bases between the two germline ends. CDR1 is SQVTM and CDR2 is ANQGSEA in the germline V gene. The CDR3 spells CSVGPTVGMNTEAFF. In nucleotides, the CDR3 is TGCAGCGTTGGACCGACCGTAGGGATGAACACTGAAGCTTTCTTT.

The DNA of the CDR3 is TGTGCCAGCAGCTTAGAAGTGGGAGAATCCAATGAGCAGTTCTTC. It is translated as CASSLEVGESNEQFF. The chain employs TRBV11-2 and TRBJ2-1; a weak D match, TRBD2 (5 bases). The CDR3 covers 15 residues. The germline V and J ends were trimmed by 0 bases and 6 bases, with 12 bases remaining between them. Germline V lookup: CDR1 SGHAT, CDR2 FQNNGV. Full variable domain (outside the CDR3, taken from reference TRBV11-2 and TRBJ2-1): EAGVAQSPRYKIIEKRQSVAFWCNPISGHATLYWYQQILGQGPKLLIQFQNNGVVDDSQLPKDRFSAERLKGVDSTLKIQPAKLEDSAVYLCASSLEVGESNEQFFGPGTRLTVL.

CDR3 loop: CASRRTGTRGYTF. The CDR3, as DNA: TGTGCCAGCAGGAGGACAGGGACTCGTGGCTACACCTTC. The J gene is TRBJ1-2, the V gene TRBV5-4; TRBD1 aligns across 8 bases. The CDR3 contains 13 residues. Germline V lookup: CDR1 SGHNT, CDR2 YYREEE (reference sequence). V lost 5 bases, J lost 7 bases, and 7 bases stayed unmatched.

V gene TRBV9 combines with J gene TRBJ2-6; D not certain. V was trimmed by 0 bases and J by 0 bases, leaving 10 bases between them. Germline V gene data show CDR1 as SGDLS and CDR2 as YYNGEE. The CDR3 sequence is 17 residues long. The CDR3 here is CASSVDQEFSGANVLTF. DNA of the CDR3: TGTGCCAGCAGCGTAGATCAGGAGTTCTCTGGGGCCAACGTCCTGACTTTC.

CDR3 region: CASTGWEDYGYTF. The CDR3 region has the DNA TGTGCCAGCACTGGGTGGGAGGACTATGGCTACACCTTC. The genes are TRBV6-9 and TRBJ1-2; D unresolved. The CDR3 consists of 13 residues. The germline V and J ends were trimmed by 7 bases and 3 bases, with 12 bases remaining between them. CDR1 MNHGY and CDR2 SVAAGI come from the germline V gene.

The V call is TRBV7-9, the J call TRBJ2-7; TRBD2 matches at 10 bases. Germline V CDR1 and CDR2: SEHNR, FQNEAQ (reference sequence). There are 14 residues in the CDR3. V was clipped by 5 bases and J by 3 bases; unmatched bases: 4. This chain's CDR3 is CASSLIAGGYEQYF. The CDR3 bases are TGTGCCAGCAGCCTAATAGCGGGAGGCTACGAGCAGTACTTC.

The genes are TRBV27 and TRBJ2-5; the D gene is possibly TRBD2 (5 bases). Trimming removed 0 bases at V and 2 bases at J, with 13 bases between. The CDR3 totals 16 residues. Germline assignment: CDR1 MNHEY and CDR2 SMNVEV (reference sequence). In nucleotides, the CDR3 is TGTGCCAGCAGTTTATCGCCCGGGGTATTACAAGAGACCCAGTACTTC. This gives the protein CASSLSPGVLQETQYF.

The chain uses TRBV5-1 and TRBJ2-7, with 7 nucleotides matching TRBD1. The germline gives CDR1 SGHRS, CDR2 YFSETQ. This CDR3 has 14 residues. V gave up 4 bases and J gave up 4 bases; unmatched junction bases: 8. DNA for the CDR3: TGCGCCAGCAGCCCCGGGACAGAAGCATACGAGCAGTACTTC. Its translation is CASSPGTEAYEQYF.

This chain joins TRBV25-1 and TRBJ1-5; D is unclear. V was cut by 3 bases and J by 4 bases, with 10 bases left in between. Germline loops: CDR1 MGHDK, CDR2 SYGVNS. CDR3 length: 14 residues. As DNA, the CDR3 is TGTGCCAGCAGTGACTCTAAGGTGAATCAGCCCCAGCATTTT. Protein: CASSDSKVNQPQHF.

The chain recombines TRBV30 with TRBJ2-7; 7 bases are a match to TRBD1. This CDR3 has 14 residues. CDR1 and CDR2 from the germline V gene are GTSNPN and SVGIG (reference sequence). V lost 4 bases and J lost 0; bases outside the gene matches: 6. In nucleotides, the CDR3 is TGTGCCTGGATGAGGCCAGGGGGCTCCTACGAGCAGTACTTC. It encodes CAWMRPGGSYEQYF. Full variable domain (rest looked up from reference TRBV30 and TRBJ2-7): SQTIHQWPATLVQPVGSPLSLECTVEGTSNPNLYWYRQAAGRGLQLLFYSVGIGQISSEVPQNLSASRPQDRQFILSSKKLLLSDSGFYLCAWMRPGGSYEQYFGPGTRLTVT.

The V and J genes are TRBV7-3 and TRBJ2-5; 13 bases are shared with TRBD2. Germline CDR1 and CDR2: SGHTA and FQGTGA. The CDR3 extends over 15 amino acids. V dropped 0 bases and J dropped 5; count of bases not matched to a gene: 0. The CDR3 sequence: CASSLTGLAGETQYF. The CDR3 DNA sequence: TGTGCCAGCAGCTTAACGGGACTAGCGGGGGAGACCCAGTACTTC.

For this clone: A much larger clone lies a single base off, so this may be a read error. V is TRBV6-5 and J is TRBJ2-7; 7 bases map to TRBD1. CDR1 is MNHEY, CDR2 SVGAGI, per germline. Germline trimming cut 6 bases from V and 4 bases from J; bases unmatched to any gene: 9. This CDR3 contains 14 residues. This CDR3 reads CASSPGGGCYEQYF. The CDR3 nucleotides read TGTGCCAGCAGCCCAGGGGGTGGGTGTTACGAGCAGTACTTC.

This clone was seen only once. The chain links TRBV27 to TRBJ2-7, with D possibly being TRBD1 (5 bases). The CDR3 runs to 16 residues. The ends were cut back, 8 bases at V and 2 bases at J, with 22 bases in the middle. Germline CDR1 and CDR2: MNHEY and SMNVEV (reference sequence). The CDR3 is CASYPSGQGPTYEQYF. In nucleotides, the CDR3 is TGTGCCAGCTACCCCTCCGGGCAGGGTCCCACCTACGAGCAGTACTTC.

This sequence joins TRBV7-3 and TRBJ2-3, with a weak D call TRBD2 (5 bases). The V end lost 2 bases, the J end lost 5 bases, and 14 bases lay between the germline ends. The CDR3 extends over 15 amino acids. CDR1 and CDR2 (germline): SGHTA, FQGTGA. The CDR3, as DNA: TGTGCCAGCAGCTTATTTTCTAGCCCCCAAGATACGCAGTATTTT. Protein: CASSLFSSPQDTQYF.

This chain uses TRBV27 with TRBJ1-1; D perhaps matches TRBD1 (6 bases). Germline V lookup: CDR1 MNHEY, CDR2 SMNVEV (reference sequence). Trimming took 5 bases from V and 4 from J, leaving 11 bases between them. CDR3 size: 13 residues. The CDR3 DNA sequence: TGTGCCAGCAGTCGGGCACAGGGCACTGAAGCTTTCTTT. Encoded protein: CASSRAQGTEAFF.